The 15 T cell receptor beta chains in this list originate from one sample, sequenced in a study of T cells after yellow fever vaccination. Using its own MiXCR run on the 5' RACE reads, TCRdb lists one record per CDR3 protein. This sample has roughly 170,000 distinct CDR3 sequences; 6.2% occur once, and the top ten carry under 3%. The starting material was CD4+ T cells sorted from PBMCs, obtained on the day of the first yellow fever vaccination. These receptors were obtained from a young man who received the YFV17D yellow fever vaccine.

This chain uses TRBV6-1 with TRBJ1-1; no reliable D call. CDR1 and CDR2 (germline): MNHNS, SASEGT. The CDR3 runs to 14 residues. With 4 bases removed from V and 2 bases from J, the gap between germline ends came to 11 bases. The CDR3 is CASSVWTGNTEAFF. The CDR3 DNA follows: TGTGCCAGCAGTGTTTGGACGGGAAACACTGAAGCTTTCTTT.

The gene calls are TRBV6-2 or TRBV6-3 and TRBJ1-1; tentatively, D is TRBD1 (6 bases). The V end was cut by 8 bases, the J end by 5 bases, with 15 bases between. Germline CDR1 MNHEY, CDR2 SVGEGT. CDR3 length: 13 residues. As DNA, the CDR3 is TGTGCCAGCGGGCAGGGGCGGTGGACTGAAGCTTTCTTT. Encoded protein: CASGQGRWTEAFF.

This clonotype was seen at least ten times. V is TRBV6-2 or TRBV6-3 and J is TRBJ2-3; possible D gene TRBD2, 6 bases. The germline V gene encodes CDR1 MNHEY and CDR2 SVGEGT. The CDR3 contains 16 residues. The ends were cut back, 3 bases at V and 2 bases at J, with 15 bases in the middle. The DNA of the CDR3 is TGTGCCAGCAGTTATGTTGGGACTTCGTACACAGATACGCAGTATTTT. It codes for CASSYVGTSYTDTQYF.

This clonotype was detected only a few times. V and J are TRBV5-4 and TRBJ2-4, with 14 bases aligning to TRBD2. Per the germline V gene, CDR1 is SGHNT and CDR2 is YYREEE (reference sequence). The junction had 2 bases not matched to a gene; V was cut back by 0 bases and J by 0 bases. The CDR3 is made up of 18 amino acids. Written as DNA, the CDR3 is TGTGCCAGCAGCTTGGGGACTAGCGGGGGGTTAGCCAAAAACATTCAGTACTTC. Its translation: CASSLGTSGGLAKNIQYF.

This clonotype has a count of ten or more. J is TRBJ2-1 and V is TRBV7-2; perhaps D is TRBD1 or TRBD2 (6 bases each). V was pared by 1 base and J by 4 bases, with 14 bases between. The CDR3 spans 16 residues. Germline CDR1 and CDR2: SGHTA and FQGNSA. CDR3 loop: CASSLEVRGGYNEQFF. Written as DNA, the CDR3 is TGTGCCAGCAGCTTAGAAGTAAGAGGGGGGTACAATGAGCAGTTCTTC. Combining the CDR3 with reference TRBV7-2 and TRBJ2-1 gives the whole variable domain GAGVSQSPSNKVTEKGKDVELRCDPISGHTALYWYRQSLGQGLEFLIYFQGNSAPDKSGLPSDRFSAERTGGSVSTLTIQRTQQEDSAVYLCASSLEVRGGYNEQFFGPGTRLTVL.

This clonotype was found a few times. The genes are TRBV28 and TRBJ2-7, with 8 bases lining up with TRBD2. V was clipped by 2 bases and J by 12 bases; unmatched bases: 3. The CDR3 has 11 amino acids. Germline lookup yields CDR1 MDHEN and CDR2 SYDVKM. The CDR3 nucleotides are TGTGCCAGCAGTTTACTAAGCGGGGGGTACGTC. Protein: CASSLLSGGYV.

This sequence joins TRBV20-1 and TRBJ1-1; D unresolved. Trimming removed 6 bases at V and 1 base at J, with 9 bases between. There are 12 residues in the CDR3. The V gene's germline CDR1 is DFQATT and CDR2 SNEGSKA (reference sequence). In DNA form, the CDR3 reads TGCAGTGCACTCCCGGGGAACACTGAAGCTTTCTTT. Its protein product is CSALPGNTEAFF.

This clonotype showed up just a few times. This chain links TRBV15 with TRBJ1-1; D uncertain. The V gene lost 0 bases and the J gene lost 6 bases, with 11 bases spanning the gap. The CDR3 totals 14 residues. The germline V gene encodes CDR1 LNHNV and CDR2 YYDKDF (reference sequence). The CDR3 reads CATSREPGVPEAFF. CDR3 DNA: TGTGCCACCAGCAGAGAGCCAGGAGTGCCTGAAGCTTTCTTT.

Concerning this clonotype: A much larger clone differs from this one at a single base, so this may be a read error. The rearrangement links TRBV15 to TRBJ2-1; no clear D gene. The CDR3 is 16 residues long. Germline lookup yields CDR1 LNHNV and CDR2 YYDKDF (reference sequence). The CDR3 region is CTTSRVGVVFYNEQFF. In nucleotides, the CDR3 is TGTACCACCAGCAGAGTTGGGGTAGTATTCTACAATGAGCAGTTCTTC.

As DNA, the CDR3 is TGTGCCAGCTCACCCCTAGCGGGGGGCCCAGATACGCAGTATTTT. As protein: CASSPLAGGPDTQYF. The rearrangement joins TRBV18 to TRBJ2-3, with 11 nucleotides matching TRBD2. V lost 3 bases, J lost 4 bases, and 3 bases stayed unmatched. The CDR3 consists of 15 residues. Germline V gives CDR1 KGHSH, CDR2 LQKENI.

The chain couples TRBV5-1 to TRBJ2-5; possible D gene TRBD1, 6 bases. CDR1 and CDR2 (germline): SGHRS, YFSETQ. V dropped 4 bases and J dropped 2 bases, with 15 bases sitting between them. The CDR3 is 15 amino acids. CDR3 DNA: TGCGCCAGCAGCCCGACCGGACAGAGTCAAGAGACCCAGTACTTC. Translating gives CASSPTGQSQETQYF.

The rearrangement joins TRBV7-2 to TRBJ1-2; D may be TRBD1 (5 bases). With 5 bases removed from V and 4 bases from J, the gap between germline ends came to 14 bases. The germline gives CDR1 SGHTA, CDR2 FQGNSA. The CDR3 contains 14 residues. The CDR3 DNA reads TGTGCCAGCAGCGACAGACAGCGTTCCTATGGCTACACCTTC. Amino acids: CASSDRQRSYGYTF.

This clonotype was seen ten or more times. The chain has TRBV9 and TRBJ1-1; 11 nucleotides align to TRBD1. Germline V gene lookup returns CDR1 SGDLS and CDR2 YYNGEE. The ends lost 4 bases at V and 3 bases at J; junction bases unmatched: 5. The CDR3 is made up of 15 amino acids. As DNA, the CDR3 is TGTGCCAGCAGCCCAGGGACAGGGGGGTACACTGAAGCTTTCTTT. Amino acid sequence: CASSPGTGGYTEAFF.

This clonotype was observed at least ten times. The CDR3 DNA is TGTGCCAGCAGCTTGGGTGGGACAGTCTATAGCAATCAGCCCCAGCATTTT. This sequence encodes CASSLGGTVYSNQPQHF. This chain joins TRBV5-4 and TRBJ1-5; 7 nucleotides match TRBD1. Trimming removed 0 bases from V and 0 bases from J; junction bases left unmatched: 6. The length of the CDR3 is 17 residues. Germline CDR1 reads SGHNT; CDR2 reads YYREEE (reference sequence). The full variable domain, completed using reference TRBV5-4 and TRBJ1-5, is ETGVTQSPTHLIKTRGQQVTLRCSSQSGHNTVSWYQQALGQGPQFIFQYYREEENGRGNFPPRFSGLQFPNYSSELNVNALELDDSALYLCASSLGGTVYSNQPQHFGDGTRLSIL.

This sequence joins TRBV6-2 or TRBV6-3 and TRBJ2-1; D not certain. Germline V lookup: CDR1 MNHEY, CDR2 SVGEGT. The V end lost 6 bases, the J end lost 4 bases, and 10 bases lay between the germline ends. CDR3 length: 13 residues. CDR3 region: CASRPDGYNEQFF. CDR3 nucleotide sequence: TGTGCCAGCAGACCGGACGGATACAATGAGCAGTTCTTC.